A selection of T cell receptor beta chains follows, all from one sample in a study of metastatic and nonmetastatic thyroid tumors. With MiXCR, TCRdb reprocessed the PCR reads. The table lists thousands of clones, roughly a third of them singletons. What was sequenced was adjacent normal tissue. These TCRs come from a female donor with papillary thyroid cancer or a benign thyroid nodule (not recorded which). Some clones in this sample may be carry-over from other donors' samples. Each CDR3 is given with its conserved first and last residue. The D gene is left open where the match is weak. For some rows the clone size is stated as once, few or many, or as a class when expanded; others skip it.

>TRBJ2-4|TRBD1|TRBV30|14|-
CAWSGTGGKNIQYF
TGTGCCTGGAGTGGGACAGGGGGAAAAAACATTCAGTACTTC
>TRBJ2-6|-|TRBV12-3/TRBV12-4|16|-
CASSLGGIAGANVLTF
TGTGCCAGCAGTTTAGGCGGGATAGCTGGGGCCAACGTCCTGACTTTC
>TRBJ2-7|-|TRBV27|13|few
CASNQLGSYEQYF
TGTGCCAGCAACCAGCTAGGGTCCTACGAGCAGTACTTC
>TRBJ2-1|-|TRBV11-1|15|-
CASSPRGISYNEQFF
TGTGCCAGCTCCCCCCGGGGTATCTCCTACAATGAGCAGTTCTTC
>TRBJ1-1|-|TRBV12-3/TRBV12-4|11|few
CASSSQRKAFF
TGTGCCAGCAGTTCACAGAGAAAAGCTTTCTTT
>TRBJ2-7|TRBD1|TRBV28|14|few
CASSFGGRGREQYF
TGTGCCAGCAGTTTCGGTGGCAGGGGGCGTGAGCAGTACTTC
>TRBJ2-1|-|TRBV5-8|10|-
CASRGRQQFF
TGTGCCAGCAGGGGACGCCAACAGTTCTTC
>TRBJ2-1|-|TRBV6-1|15|few
CASSEWRNAYNEQFF
TGTGCCAGCAGTGAATGGCGTAACGCCTACAATGAGCAGTTCTTC
>TRBJ1-1|-|TRBV20-1|14|-
CSARDQGRWTEAFF
TGCAGTGCTAGAGATCAGGGAAGATGGACTGAAGCTTTCTTT
>TRBJ2-2|TRBD1|TRBV7-3|13|-
CASSSDRVGELFF
TGTGCCAGCAGCTCCGACAGGGTAGGGGAGCTGTTTTTT
>TRBJ2-7|-|TRBV29-1|14|few
CSVEIQGGYYEQYF
TGCAGCGTTGAAATTCAAGGGGGGTACTACGAGCAGTACTTC
>TRBJ2-7|TRBD2|TRBV28|13|-
CASRSGGPGEQYF
TGTGCCAGCAGGTCGGGGGGTCCGGGGGAGCAGTACTTC
>TRBJ2-7|TRBD1|TRBV7-2|15|-
CASSLGGQESYEQYF
TGTGCCAGCAGCTTAGGGGGACAGGAATCCTACGAGCAGTACTTC
>TRBJ2-1|TRBD2|TRBV6-2/TRBV6-3|16|-
CASSYPGLAGANEQFF
TGTGCCAGCAGTTACCCGGGACTAGCGGGAGCGAATGAGCAGTTCTTC
>TRBJ2-1|-|TRBV5-1|12|medium-sized
CASSTGANEQFF
TGCGCCAGCAGCACCGGGGCCAATGAGCAGTTCTTC
>TRBJ1-2|TRBD1|TRBV5-1|15|large
CASRRPRQGASGYTF
TGCGCCAGCAGACGCCCCCGACAGGGGGCGAGCGGCTACACCTTC
>TRBJ1-3|-|TRBV28|16|large
CASSPAGGFAGNTIYF
TGTGCCAGCAGTCCAGCCGGGGGCTTTGCTGGAAACACCATATATTTT
>TRBJ2-1|TRBD2|TRBV9|15|-
CASSGSGGAFDEQFF
TGTGCCAGCAGCGGTAGCGGGGGGGCCTTCGATGAGCAGTTCTTC
>TRBJ2-5|TRBD2|TRBV29-1|13|few
CSGTSGDRKTRYF
TGCAGCGGCACAAGCGGGGATCGAAAGACCCGGTACTTC
>TRBJ2-2|-|TRBV20-1|15|medium-sized
CSARRTRTNTGELFF
TGCAGTGCTAGGAGGACGCGGACGAACACCGGGGAGCTGTTTTTT
>TRBJ1-6|-|TRBV4-2|15|-
CASSQVGGDNSPLHF
TGTGCCAGCAGCCAAGTTGGGGGGGATAATTCACCCCTCCACTTT
>TRBJ2-7|-|TRBV20-1|15|-
CSASAYGTATYERYF
TGCAGTGCTAGCGCCTACGGGACGGCGACCTACGAGCGGTACTTC
>TRBJ2-3|-|TRBV6-1|14|-
CASSAQSGADTQYF
TGTGCCAGCAGTGCCCAATCCGGAGCAGATACGCAGTATTTT
>TRBJ1-1|-|TRBV12-3/TRBV12-4|14|-
CASSFLGQNTEAFF
TGTGCCAGCAGTTTTCTTGGACAGAACACTGAAGCTTTCTTT
>TRBJ1-6|-|TRBV6-2/TRBV6-3|16|few
CASSSAGSSSNSPLHF
TGTGCCAGCAGTTCGGCAGGGAGTTCTAGTAATTCACCCCTCCACTTT
>TRBJ1-2|-|TRBV20-1|11|-
CSPSDNYGYTF
TGCAGTCCTTCGGACAACTATGGCTACACCTTC
>TRBJ2-3|-|TRBV6-2/TRBV6-3|15|large
CASAPGTSSTDTQYF
TGTGCCAGCGCGCCCGGGACATCTAGCACAGATACGCAGTATTTT
>TRBJ2-7|-|TRBV27|14|few
CASSLSGSAYEQYF
TGTGCCAGCAGTTTATCTGGCAGCGCCTACGAGCAGTACTTC
>TRBJ2-7|-|TRBV6-2/TRBV6-3|13|few
CANKGQRGCEQYF
TGTGCCAATAAGGGACAGCGGGGGTGTGAGCAGTACTTC
>TRBJ1-2|TRBD1|TRBV20-1|15|few
CSASGTARLGYGYTF
TGCAGTGCTAGCGGGACAGCCCGACTAGGCTATGGCTACACCTTC
>TRBJ1-1|-|TRBV27|13|-
CASSLGGGTEAFF
TGTGCCAGCAGCCTGGGGGGCGGCACTGAAGCTTTCTTT
>TRBJ2-2|-|TRBV15|16|-
CATSTATKPNTGELFF
TGTGCCACCAGCACCGCGACAAAACCGAACACCGGGGAGCTGTTTTTT
>TRBJ1-2|-|TRBV6-5|14|few
CASSYLDRNYGYTF
TGTGCCAGCAGTTACTTAGACAGAAACTATGGCTACACCTTC
>TRBJ2-3|-|TRBV7-2|14|-
CASSLAQNTDTQYF
TGTGCCAGCAGCTTAGCGCAGAACACAGATACGCAGTATTTT
>TRBJ1-5|-|TRBV19|15|-
CASSTTWDINQPQHF
TGTGCCAGTAGTACCACTTGGGACATAAATCAGCCCCAGCATTTT
>TRBJ2-2|TRBD1|TRBV20-1|15|-
CSAPDRAERNGELFF
TGCAGTGCTCCGGACAGGGCGGAAAGAAACGGGGAGCTGTTTTTT
>TRBJ1-2|-|TRBV4-1|15|-
CASSQEMGADYGYTF
TGCGCCAGCAGCCAAGAAATGGGGGCGGACTATGGCTACACCTTC
>TRBJ1-2|TRBD1|TRBV28|14|-
CASSLFQGVTGYTF
TGTGCCAGCAGTTTATTCCAGGGGGTCACGGGCTACACCTTC
>TRBJ1-6|TRBD1|TRBV12-3/TRBV12-4|17|-
CASTKGQDWASNSPLHF
TGTGCCAGCACTAAGGGACAGGACTGGGCTTCCAATTCACCCCTCCACTTT
>TRBJ2-7|TRBD1|TRBV3-1|16|-
CASSQEEDRVLKEQYF
TGTGCCAGCAGCCAAGAAGAAGACAGGGTGCTAAAGGAGCAGTACTTC
>TRBJ2-1|TRBD2|TRBV20-1|18|-
CSASFGAEGLAGGNEQFF
TGCAGTGCTAGTTTTGGTGCAGAAGGACTAGCGGGAGGAAATGAGCAGTTCTTC
>TRBJ2-5|TRBD2|TRBV6-2/TRBV6-3|20|-
CASSYTRIGTSGGSQETQYF
TGTGCCAGCAGTTACACCCGGATTGGGACTAGCGGGGGGAGTCAAGAGACCCAGTACTTC
>TRBJ2-7|-|TRBV5-1|17|-
CASSLRASSYDLGEQYF
TGCGCCAGCAGCTTGAGGGCCAGCAGTTACGACCTTGGCGAGCAGTACTTC
>TRBJ2-4|-|TRBV4-1|15|-
CASSQDLIAKNIQYF
TGCGCCAGCAGCCAAGATCTTATAGCCAAAAACATTCAGTACTTC
>TRBJ2-1|TRBD1|TRBV28|15|-
CASSRGDRGLNEQFF
TGTGCCAGCAGTAGGGGGGACAGGGGGCTCAATGAGCAGTTCTTC
>TRBJ2-7|-|TRBV7-6|15|-
CASSPRRDATYEQYF
TGTGCCAGCAGCCCGCGACGGGACGCTACCTACGAGCAGTACTTC
>TRBJ2-1|TRBD2|TRBV11-2|16|-
CASSTRGGAINNEQFF
TGTGCCAGCAGCACACGCGGGGGGGCGATAAACAATGAGCAGTTCTTC
>TRBJ2-1|TRBD1|TRBV11-2|14|large
CASSRDRGRNEQFF
TGTGCCAGCAGCCGGGACAGGGGTAGGAATGAGCAGTTCTTC
>TRBJ1-2|TRBD1|TRBV28|14|-
CASSSDRKIYGYTF
TGTGCCAGCAGTTCGGACAGGAAAATCTATGGCTACACCTTC
>TRBJ1-1|-|TRBV28|14|few
CASRPREAAFEAFF
TGTGCCAGCAGGCCTCGAGAAGCCGCCTTTGAAGCTTTCTTT
>TRBJ2-7|-|TRBV5-1|14|-
CASSLVRGSYEQYF
TGCGCCAGCAGCTTGGTTCGGGGCTCCTACGAGCAGTACTTC
>TRBJ1-1|-|TRBV7-6|16|few
CASSLIRAPMNTEAFF
TGTGCCAGCAGCTTAATCAGGGCTCCCATGAACACTGAAGCTTTCTTT
>TRBJ1-2|-|TRBV5-1|14|-
CASSSTEANYGYTF
TGCGCCAGCAGCTCGACAGAAGCTAACTATGGCTACACCTTC
>TRBJ1-1|TRBD1|TRBV6-4|13|few
CATDRDRNTEAFF
TGTGCCACCGACCGGGACAGGAACACTGAAGCTTTCTTT
>TRBJ2-3|-|TRBV7-2|14|-
CASSLAEATDTQYF
TGTGCCAGCAGCTTAGCGGAGGCAACAGATACGCAGTATTTT
>TRBJ2-7|-|TRBV11-3|14|-
CASSLGQAPYEQYF
TGTGCCAGCAGCTTAGGACAGGCTCCCTACGAGCAGTACTTC
>TRBJ1-2|-|TRBV12-3/TRBV12-4|15|few
CASSLPGARDYGYTF
TGTGCCAGCAGTTTACCCGGGGCGCGGGACTATGGCTACACCTTC
>TRBJ1-2|-|TRBV27|15|-
CASSIKTGSNYGYTF
TGTGCCAGCAGTATAAAGACAGGATCTAACTATGGCTACACCTTC
>TRBJ2-7|-|TRBV5-5|12|-
CASSLGQYEQYF
TGTGCCAGCAGCTTGGGGCAGTACGAGCAGTACTTC
>TRBJ1-1|-|TRBV27|14|large
CASSLIGMNTEAFF
TGTGCCAGCAGTTTAATCGGAATGAACACTGAAGCTTTCTTT